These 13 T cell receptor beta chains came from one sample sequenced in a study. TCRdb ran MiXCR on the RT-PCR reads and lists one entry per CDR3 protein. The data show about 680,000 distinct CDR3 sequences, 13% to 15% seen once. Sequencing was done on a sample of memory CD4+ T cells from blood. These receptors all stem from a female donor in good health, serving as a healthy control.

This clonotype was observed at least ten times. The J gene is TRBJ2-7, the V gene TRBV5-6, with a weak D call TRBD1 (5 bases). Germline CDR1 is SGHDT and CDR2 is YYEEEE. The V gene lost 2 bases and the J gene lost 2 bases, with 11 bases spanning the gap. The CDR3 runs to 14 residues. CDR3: CASSFGKGTYEQYF. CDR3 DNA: TGTGCCAGCAGCTTTGGAAAGGGGACCTACGAGCAGTACTTC.

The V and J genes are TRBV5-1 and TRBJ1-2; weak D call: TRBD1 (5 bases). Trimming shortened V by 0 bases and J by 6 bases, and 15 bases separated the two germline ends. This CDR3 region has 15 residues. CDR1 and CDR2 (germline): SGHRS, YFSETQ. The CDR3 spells CASSLAFGAGDGYTF. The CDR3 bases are TGCGCCAGCAGCTTGGCTTTTGGGGCGGGTGATGGCTACACCTTC.

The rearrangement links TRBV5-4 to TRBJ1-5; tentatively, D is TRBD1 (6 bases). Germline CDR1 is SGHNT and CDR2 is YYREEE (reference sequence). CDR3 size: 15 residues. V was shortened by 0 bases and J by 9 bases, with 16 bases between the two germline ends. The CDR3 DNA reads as TGTGCCAGCAGCTTGGCCGGGACACCGGAGGGGCCCCAGCATTTT. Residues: CASSLAGTPEGPQHF. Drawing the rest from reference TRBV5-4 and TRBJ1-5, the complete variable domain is ETGVTQSPTHLIKTRGQQVTLRCSSQSGHNTVSWYQQALGQGPQFIFQYYREEENGRGNFPPRFSGLQFPNYSSELNVNALELDDSALYLCASSLAGTPEGPQHFGDGTRLSIL.

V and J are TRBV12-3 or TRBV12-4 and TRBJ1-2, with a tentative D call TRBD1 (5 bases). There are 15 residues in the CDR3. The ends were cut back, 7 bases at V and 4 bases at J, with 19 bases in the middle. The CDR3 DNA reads TGTGCCAGCACCCAAGGGGAGGGGCTGAGCTATGGCTACACCTTC. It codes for CASTQGEGLSYGYTF.

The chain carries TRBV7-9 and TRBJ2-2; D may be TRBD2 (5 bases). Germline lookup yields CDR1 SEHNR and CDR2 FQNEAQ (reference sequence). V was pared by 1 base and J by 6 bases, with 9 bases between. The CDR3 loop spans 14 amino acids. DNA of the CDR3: TGTGCCAGCAGCTTAGGCGGGTTCTCCGGGGAGCTGTTTTTT. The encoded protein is CASSLGGFSGELFF.

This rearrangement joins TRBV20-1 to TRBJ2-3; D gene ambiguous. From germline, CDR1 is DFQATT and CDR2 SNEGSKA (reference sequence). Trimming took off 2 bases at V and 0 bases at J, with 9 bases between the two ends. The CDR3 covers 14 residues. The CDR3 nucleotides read TGCAGTGCTAGAAAGATCATTAGCACAGATACGCAGTATTTT. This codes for CSARKIISTDTQYF.

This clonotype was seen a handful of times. The CDR3 here is CASSAAGGNEQFF. The DNA for the CDR3 is TGTGCCAGCAGTGCGGCAGGGGGCAATGAGCAGTTCTTC. This chain links TRBV25-1 with TRBJ2-1; 7 bases match TRBD1. V shed 4 bases and J 6 bases; nucleotides not matched to a gene: 3. This CDR3 is built from 13 residues. The germline V gene encodes CDR1 MGHDK and CDR2 SYGVNS.

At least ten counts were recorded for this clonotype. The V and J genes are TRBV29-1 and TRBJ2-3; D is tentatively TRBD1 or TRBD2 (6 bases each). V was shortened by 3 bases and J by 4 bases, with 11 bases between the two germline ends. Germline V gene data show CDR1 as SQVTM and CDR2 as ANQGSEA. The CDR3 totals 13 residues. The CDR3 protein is CSVDGGLPDTQYF. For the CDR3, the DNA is TGCAGCGTTGATGGGGGGCTCCCAGATACGCAGTATTTT.

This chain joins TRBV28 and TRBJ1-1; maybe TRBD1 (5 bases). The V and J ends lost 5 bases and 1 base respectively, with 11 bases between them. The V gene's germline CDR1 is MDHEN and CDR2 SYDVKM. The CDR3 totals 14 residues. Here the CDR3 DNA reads TGTGCCAGCAGTGGACATCTCGAGAACACTGAAGCTTTCTTT. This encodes CASSGHLENTEAFF.

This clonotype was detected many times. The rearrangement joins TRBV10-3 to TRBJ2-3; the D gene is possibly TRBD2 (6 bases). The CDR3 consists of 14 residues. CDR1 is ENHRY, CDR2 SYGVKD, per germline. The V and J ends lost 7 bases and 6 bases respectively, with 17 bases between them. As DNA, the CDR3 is TGTGCCATCAATCGGAGGGGACCGTCCGATACGCAGTATTTT. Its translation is CAINRRGPSDTQYF.

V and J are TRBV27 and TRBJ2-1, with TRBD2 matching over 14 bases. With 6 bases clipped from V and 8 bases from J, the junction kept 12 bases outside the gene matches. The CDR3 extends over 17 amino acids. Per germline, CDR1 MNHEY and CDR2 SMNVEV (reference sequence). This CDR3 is CASRYTQTSGRVYEQFF. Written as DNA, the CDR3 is TGTGCCAGCAGATACACCCAGACTAGCGGGAGGGTCTATGAGCAGTTCTTC.

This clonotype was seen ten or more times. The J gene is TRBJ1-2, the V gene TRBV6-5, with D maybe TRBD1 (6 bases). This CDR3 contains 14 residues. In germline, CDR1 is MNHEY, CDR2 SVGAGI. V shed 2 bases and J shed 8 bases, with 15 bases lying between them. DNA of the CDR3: TGTGCCAGCAGTTACAGGGGGGCCCAAGGGGGCTACACCTTC. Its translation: CASSYRGAQGGYTF.

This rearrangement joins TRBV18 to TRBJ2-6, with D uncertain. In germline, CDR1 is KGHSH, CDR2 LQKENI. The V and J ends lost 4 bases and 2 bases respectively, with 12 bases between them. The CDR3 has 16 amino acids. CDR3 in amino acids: CASSLNPPPGANVLTF. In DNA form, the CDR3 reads TGTGCCAGCTCACTCAACCCCCCTCCTGGGGCCAACGTCCTGACTTTC. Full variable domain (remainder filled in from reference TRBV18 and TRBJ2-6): NAGVMQNPRHLVRRRGQEARLRCSPMKGHSHVYWYRQLPEEGLKFMVYLQKENIIDESGMPKERFSAEFPKEGPSILRIQQVVRGDSAAYFCASSLNPPPGANVLTFGAGSRLTVL.